These 32 T cell receptor beta chains were all obtained from the same sample, sequenced in a study of human T cells and chemical hapten exposure. TCRdb re-analysed the RACE reads in MiXCR, keeping a single row per CDR3 protein. Here the sample spans around 67,000 distinct CDR3 sequences, 8.5% to 9% being singletons. Time point of the sample: patch test 2, 6 weeks after DPC sensitization. Treatment specified: therapeutic diphenylcyclopropenone sensitization with weekly scalp DPC. The sample here was whole blood, taken in connection with sensitization to the hapten diphenylcyclopropenone (DPC). The receptors here all came from a woman between 50 and 59 years old with alopecia areata. Some clones in this sample may be carry-over from other donors' samples.

There are a few counts of this clonotype. The chain carries TRBV12-3 or TRBV12-4 and TRBJ2-1; D possibly matches TRBD1 or TRBD2 (5 bases each). V gave up 5 bases and J gave up 7 bases, with 15 bases separating them. This CDR3 has 14 amino acids. The CDR3 DNA reads as TGTGCCAGCAGTCCCCAAGACTGGGGGAATGAGCAGTTCTTC. This encodes CASSPQDWGNEQFF.

V gene TRBV12-3 or TRBV12-4 combines with J gene TRBJ2-3; D is unresolved. The V gene lost 3 bases and the J gene lost 6 bases, with 10 bases spanning the gap. The CDR3 runs 13 residues. The CDR3 nucleotides are TGTGCCAGCAGTTTGGTGACCGCGGATACGCAGTATTTT. Amino acid sequence: CASSLVTADTQYF.

There are many counts of this clonotype. The chain links TRBV25-1 to TRBJ2-7; 8 nucleotides agree with TRBD1. V gave up 5 bases and J gave up 2 bases; unmatched junction bases: 8. Germline V gene sequence: CDR1 MGHDK, CDR2 SYGVNS. The CDR3 consists of 15 residues. The CDR3 nucleotides are TGTGCCAGCAGTCCCCTGGGACAGGTACCCTACGAGCAGTACTTC. It encodes CASSPLGQVPYEQYF.

The sample holds a few counts of this clonotype. The chain joins TRBV5-1 to TRBJ2-1; 11 bases line up with TRBD2. This CDR3 has 18 amino acids. Losses at the gene ends were 3 bases for V and 1 base for J; bases not matched to a gene: 9. Germline lookup yields CDR1 SGHRS and CDR2 YFSETQ. The CDR3 here is CASSSTPGTSGSYNEQFF. In DNA form, the CDR3 reads TGCGCCAGCAGCTCCACCCCCGGGACTAGCGGTTCCTACAATGAGCAGTTCTTC. Full variable domain (remainder filled in from reference TRBV5-1 and TRBJ2-1): KAGVTQTPRYLIKTRGQQVTLSCSPISGHRSVSWYQQTPGQGLQFLFEYFSETQRNKGNFPGRFSGRQFSNSRSEMNVSTLELGDSALYLCASSSTPGTSGSYNEQFFGPGTRLTVL.

A few counts support this clonotype. The DNA for the CDR3 is TGCAGCGGAGGATTTCAAGAGACCCAGTACTTC. Its protein is CSGGFQETQYF. V and J are TRBV29-1 and TRBJ2-5; D is unclear. CDR1 SQVTM and CDR2 ANQGSEA come from the germline V gene. The CDR3 extends over 11 amino acids. The ends were cut back, 7 bases at V and 2 bases at J, with 8 bases in the middle.

The J gene is TRBJ1-1, the V gene TRBV5-1; 7 bases are a match to TRBD1. The CDR3 covers 19 residues. J was trimmed by 5 bases and V by 7 bases; bases with no gene match: 26. The germline gives CDR1 SGHRS, CDR2 YFSETQ. The CDR3 region has the DNA TGCGCCAGCCGCTCTAATTTAGGAGACAGGGCAACCTGGGGAACTGAAGCTTTCTTT. The encoded protein is CASRSNLGDRATWGTEAFF.

This clonotype was found many times. The chain carries TRBV24-1 and TRBJ2-3, with a possible D match to TRBD2 (6 bases). Trimming pared 6 bases from V and 4 bases from J, leaving 10 bases between. The CDR3 sequence is 13 residues long. Looked up from germline, CDR1 is KGHDR and CDR2 is SFDVKD. The chain's CDR3 is CATSTGSADTQYF. The CDR3 nucleotides are TGTGCCACCAGTACCGGGAGTGCAGATACGCAGTATTTT.

This clonotype was seen a few times. The chain carries TRBV6-5 and TRBJ2-3; D uncertain. This CDR3 comprises 13 residues. The V and J ends lost 0 bases and 9 bases respectively, with 10 bases between them. The germline gives CDR1 MNHEY, CDR2 SVGAGI. The chain's CDR3 is CASSYSDGQTQYF. The CDR3, as DNA: TGTGCCAGCAGTTACTCTGACGGCCAAACGCAGTATTTT.

V usage is TRBV29-1 and J usage is TRBJ2-7, with D tentatively TRBD1 (5 bases). Germline V lookup: CDR1 SQVTM, CDR2 ANQGSEA. Trimming shortened V by 4 bases and J by 2 bases, and 9 bases separated the two germline ends. The CDR3 runs 12 residues. The CDR3 bases are TGCAGCGTTGCGACAGATACCTACGAGCAGTACTTC. Amino acids: CSVATDTYEQYF.

The chain carries TRBV4-1 and TRBJ1-1; D is ambiguous. The CDR3 is 16 residues long. CDR1 and CDR2 (germline): MGHRA, YSYEKL. V was clipped by 0 bases and J by 0 bases, with 11 bases between them. The chain's CDR3 is CASSQEKGSLNTEAFF. CDR3 bases: TGCGCCAGCAGCCAAGAAAAAGGGAGCCTGAACACTGAAGCTTTCTTT.

This clonotype appeared many times. The chain couples TRBV9 to TRBJ1-6; D is possibly TRBD1 (6 bases). CDR1 SGDLS and CDR2 YYNGEE come from the germline V gene. V lost 1 base, J lost 7 bases, and 9 bases lay in between. The CDR3 has 14 amino acids. For the CDR3, the DNA is TGTGCCAGCAGCGTAAAACAGGGAAATTCACCCCTCCACTTT. This codes for CASSVKQGNSPLHF.

V is TRBV11-2 and J is TRBJ1-5; TRBD1 matches 11 bases. Germline V gene data show CDR1 as SGHAT and CDR2 as FQNNGV. This CDR3 is built from 15 residues. V shed 1 base, J shed 7 bases, and the junction held 3 bases outside the gene matches. The DNA of the CDR3 is TGTGCCAGCAGCTTAGGGACAGGGGGCGACCAGCCCCAGCATTTT. Protein: CASSLGTGGDQPQHF.

This clonotype came up many times. The chain carries TRBV7-8 and TRBJ1-6; possibly TRBD1 for D (6 bases). Germline V lookup: CDR1 SGHVS, CDR2 FQNEAQ. The CDR3 has 17 amino acids. V was cut by 0 bases and J by 8 bases, with 17 bases left in between. Here the CDR3 reads CASSLAEGGLRDSPLHF. Written as DNA, the CDR3 is TGTGCCAGCAGCTTAGCGGAGGGGGGGCTTCGCGATTCACCCCTCCACTTT.

This chain connects TRBV29-1 to TRBJ2-3, with D possibly being TRBD2 (5 bases). The CDR3 has 12 residues. Trimming took off 4 bases at V and 0 bases at J, with 5 bases between the two ends. Germline CDR1 reads SQVTM; CDR2 reads ANQGSEA. The CDR3 reads CSVGTSTDTQYF. The CDR3 nucleotides read TGCAGCGTTGGGACTAGCACAGATACGCAGTATTTT.

The rearrangement links TRBV6-1 to TRBJ2-7; TRBD1 is a possible D gene (6 bases). The V gene's germline CDR1 is MNHNS and CDR2 SASEGT. The CDR3 has 14 residues. V lost 6 bases and J lost 2, with 14 bases in between. The DNA for the CDR3 is TGTGCCAGCAGACCCCGCGGACAGCCCTACGAGCAGTACTTC. Protein sequence: CASRPRGQPYEQYF.

The chain has TRBV5-1 and TRBJ2-7; D may be TRBD2 (7 bases). This CDR3 comprises 15 residues. Germline CDR1 reads SGHRS; CDR2 reads YFSETQ. Trimming stripped 2 bases from V and 5 bases from J, with 17 bases between. CDR3 DNA: TGCGCCAGCAGCTTCGTGAGGGGGGGCTTCGACGAGCAGTACTTC. Encoded protein: CASSFVRGGFDEQYF.

This clonotype appeared a few times. The chain employs TRBV4-1 and TRBJ1-2, with 7 bases that match TRBD1. CDR3 length: 15 residues. The germline CDR1 and CDR2 sequences are MGHRA and YSYEKL. V lost 4 bases, J lost 8 bases, and 13 bases stayed unmatched. The CDR3 DNA sequence: TGCGCCAGCAGCCCAAGGAACCAGGGGGTCAACGGCTACACCTTC. Translation: CASSPRNQGVNGYTF.

This chain uses TRBV7-7 with TRBJ2-2; the D gene is possibly TRBD1 (5 bases). Trimming removed 5 bases from V and 8 bases from J, with 12 bases in between. CDR1 is SSHAT, CDR2 FNYEAQ, per germline (reference sequence). The CDR3 is made up of 13 amino acids. CDR3 loop: CASSPPGSGELFF. The DNA for the CDR3 is TGTGCCAGCAGCCCCCCAGGGTCGGGGGAGCTGTTTTTT.

This clonotype has more than one count but fewer than ten. The chain couples TRBV3-1 to TRBJ1-2, with 8 bases fitting TRBD1. Trimming removed 5 bases from V and 4 bases from J; junction bases left unmatched: 3. Looked up from germline, CDR1 is LGHDT and CDR2 is YNNKEL (reference sequence). The CDR3 consists of 13 residues. The CDR3 protein is CASSGGTGYGYTF. The CDR3 DNA reads as TGTGCCAGCAGCGGGGGGACAGGCTATGGCTACACCTTC.

This clonotype was observed many times. The gene calls are TRBV6-2 or TRBV6-3 and TRBJ2-7; 7 nucleotides align to TRBD1. V was pared by 0 bases and J by 9 bases, with 17 bases of the junction left unmatched. CDR3 size: 17 residues. The germline gives CDR1 MNHEY, CDR2 SVGEGT. Here the CDR3 DNA reads TGTGCCAGCAGTTACTCGCCGGGCCTTCGGACAGGACCGGGGCAGTACTTC. It yields the protein CASSYSPGLRTGPGQYF.

This chain joins TRBV6-1 and TRBJ1-1; the D gene is possibly TRBD1 (6 bases). This CDR3 has 13 residues. Germline lookup yields CDR1 MNHNS and CDR2 SASEGT. Trimming cost V 5 bases and J 8 bases, with 15 bases left between them. The CDR3 loop reads CASSTGSRREAFF. The DNA for the CDR3 is TGTGCCAGCAGTACAGGGTCCCGGAGGGAAGCTTTCTTT.

This clonotype has a count of ten or more. J is TRBJ1-4 and V is TRBV14; TRBD1 is a possible D gene (6 bases). Trimming took off 0 bases at V and 7 bases at J, with 12 bases between the two ends. Germline V gene lookup returns CDR1 SGHDN and CDR2 FVKESK. This CDR3 is built from 15 residues. The CDR3 region has the DNA TGTGCCAGCAGCCAAGATATGCTACAGGGTGAAAAACTGTTTTTT. Translation: CASSQDMLQGEKLFF.

This sequence joins TRBV6-2 or TRBV6-3 and TRBJ2-3; tentatively, D is TRBD2 (6 bases). CDR3 length: 15 residues. Trimming left V 2 bases short and J 2 bases short, with 11 bases between. CDR1 and CDR2 (germline): MNHEY, SVGEGT. The CDR3 here is CASSYGTENTDTQYF. CDR3 sequence (DNA): TGTGCCAGCAGTTACGGGACTGAAAACACAGATACGCAGTATTTT.

The V and J genes are TRBV2 and TRBJ2-5; D gene uncertain. Germline-derived CDR1 and CDR2 are SNHLY and FYNNEI. Trimming cost V 3 bases and J 5 bases, with 13 bases left between them. The CDR3 covers 14 residues. The CDR3 DNA sequence: TGTGCCAGCAGTGAGGAGCGCTACTTCGAGACCCAGTACTTC. Translating gives CASSEERYFETQYF.

This clonotype was recorded a few times. The J gene is TRBJ2-7, the V gene TRBV6-6; TRBD2 is a possible D gene (5 bases). Germline values: CDR1 MNHNY, CDR2 SVGAGI (reference sequence). Trimming removed 2 bases from V and 7 bases from J, with 9 bases in between. The CDR3 has 12 amino acids. CDR3 sequence (DNA): TGTGCCAGCAGTTACGAGGGTTTAGAGCAGTACTTC. Its translation: CASSYEGLEQYF.

This clonotype came up many times. V gene TRBV2 combines with J gene TRBJ1-5; D uncertain. The CDR3 loop spans 15 amino acids. CDR1 is SNHLY and CDR2 is FYNNEI in the germline V gene. V was clipped by 8 bases and J by 3 bases, with 17 bases between them. The CDR3 nucleotides read TGTGCCAGCCGGAAGGAGGGAGGTCTCAATCAGCCCCAGCATTTT. Its protein is CASRKEGGLNQPQHF.

CDR3 loop: CASSTDRDEQYF. The CDR3 nucleotides are TGTGCCAGCAGCACGGACAGGGACGAGCAGTACTTC. The chain recombines TRBV7-2 with TRBJ2-7, with 8 bases fitting TRBD1. The CDR3 extends over 12 amino acids. With 5 bases clipped from V and 5 bases from J, the junction kept 2 bases outside the gene matches. Germline lookup yields CDR1 SGHTA and CDR2 FQGNSA.

In this sample, this clonotype turned up many times. The chain links TRBV7-2 to TRBJ1-5, with D perhaps matching TRBD1 (6 bases). Per the germline V gene, CDR1 is SGHTA and CDR2 is FQGNSA. Trimming cost V 5 bases and J 4 bases, with 12 bases left between them. The CDR3 is 14 amino acids. CDR3 region: CASSGGAQNQPQHF. CDR3 nucleotide sequence: TGTGCCAGCAGCGGGGGGGCCCAGAATCAGCCCCAGCATTTT.

This clonotype was counted between two and nine times. This chain uses TRBV29-1 with TRBJ2-1; 13 nucleotides line up with TRBD2. V shed 6 bases, J shed 0 bases, and the junction held 11 bases outside the gene matches. This CDR3 has 18 amino acids. Germline values: CDR1 SQVTM, CDR2 ANQGSEA. The chain's CDR3 is CSVDPGLAGQGSYNEQFF. CDR3 in DNA: TGCAGCGTGGACCCGGGACTAGCGGGACAAGGCTCCTACAATGAGCAGTTCTTC.

The table lists this clonotype with many counts. The V and J genes are TRBV29-1 and TRBJ2-7; 9 nucleotides line up with TRBD2. Per the germline V gene, CDR1 is SQVTM and CDR2 is ANQGSEA. This CDR3 has 13 amino acids. Trimming removed 4 bases from V and 3 bases from J; junction bases left unmatched: 4. The CDR3 protein is CSVAGLAGYEQYF. Written as DNA, the CDR3 is TGCAGCGTTGCGGGACTAGCAGGCTACGAGCAGTACTTC.

This rearrangement joins TRBV7-2 to TRBJ1-2; 7 positions agree with TRBD1. V was clipped by 5 bases and J by 8 bases; unmatched bases: 17. The CDR3 length is 16 residues. The germline V gene encodes CDR1 SGHTA and CDR2 FQGNSA. The CDR3 DNA reads TGTGCCAGCAGCCCCCCGGACAGGAGCGACCGGGAAGGCTACACCTTC. This translates into CASSPPDRSDREGYTF.

This clonotype was seen a few times. V gene TRBV5-1 combines with J gene TRBJ1-5; no reliable D call. The V gene's germline CDR1 is SGHRS and CDR2 YFSETQ. The CDR3 sequence is 14 residues long. Trimming stripped 4 bases from V and 5 bases from J, with 13 bases between. For the CDR3, the DNA is TGCGCCAGCAGCCCGGGAGGGATAGATCAGCCCCAGCATTTT. Protein product: CASSPGGIDQPQHF.